The 21 T cell receptor beta chains in this list originate from one sample, sequenced in a study of PD-L1 blockade in urothelial cancer. Measured with immunoSEQ multiplex PCR; TCRdb has only the in-frame clones, and not every one. Of about 36,000 clones in the sample, about 80% were seen once. Time point described: peripheral blood 6 weeks after treatment start. This sample comprised PBMCs, obtained around atezolizumab (anti-PD-L1) treatment. All receptors derive from a man in his forties with urothelial cancer.

V usage is TRBV19 and J usage is TRBJ2-7; TRBD2 matches 7 bases. Germline V gives CDR1 LNHDA, CDR2 SQIVND (reference sequence). This CDR3 has 14 residues. J was trimmed by 6 bases and V by 1 base; bases with no gene match: 6. CDR3 sequence: CASSIVAGVGEQYF. CDR3 DNA sequence: TGTGCCAGTAGTATAGTGGCGGGAGTGGGCGAGCAGTACTTC.

The J gene is TRBJ2-3, the V gene TRBV5-1; 7 nucleotides agree with TRBD1. CDR1 and CDR2 (germline): SGHRS, YFSETQ. CDR3 length: 15 amino acids. V trimming: 2 bases; J trimming: 2 bases; junction bases outside the gene matches: 5. The CDR3 sequence is CASSFRDSNTDTQYF. CDR3 in DNA: TGCGCCAGCAGCTTCCGGGACAGCAACACAGATACGCAGTATTTT.

The V and J genes are TRBV9 and TRBJ2-2; 7 bases match TRBD2. Trimming removed 4 bases from V and 2 bases from J; junction bases left unmatched: 5. Germline assignment: CDR1 SGDLS and CDR2 YYNGEE. The CDR3 is made up of 15 amino acids. The CDR3 DNA is TGTGCCAGCAGCCCCGGGACTATTAACACCGGGGAGCTGTTTTTT. This sequence encodes CASSPGTINTGELFF.

This chain uses TRBV2 with TRBJ2-4; D gene unclear. Germline V gene lookup returns CDR1 SNHLY and CDR2 FYNNEI. The V end was cut by 6 bases, the J end by 9 bases, with 9 bases between. The CDR3 totals 11 residues. This CDR3 reads CASSLKSIQYF. The CDR3, as DNA: TGTGCCAGCAGCCTTAAGAGCATTCAGTACTTC.

The rearrangement links TRBV7-2 to TRBJ2-7; possible D gene TRBD1, 6 bases. V was clipped by 5 bases and J by 2 bases, with 16 bases between them. The CDR3 sequence is 15 residues long. Germline assignment: CDR1 SGHTA and CDR2 FQGNSA. The CDR3, as DNA: TGTGCCAGCAGCGAAGCAGGGGAGTGGCCCTACGAGCAGTACTTC. Protein: CASSEAGEWPYEQYF.

CDR3 in DNA: TGTGCCAGCAGTCTACCTCTGGGGGGTACGCAGTATTTT. This encodes CASSLPLGGTQYF. The rearrangement joins TRBV28 to TRBJ2-3, with D possibly matching TRBD2 (6 bases). Germline V gene lookup returns CDR1 MDHEN and CDR2 SYDVKM. V lost 5 bases to trimming and J lost 8 bases, with 14 bases between them. CDR3 length equals 13 residues.

The rearrangement joins TRBV28 to TRBJ2-1; maybe TRBD1 (5 bases). The CDR3 runs 14 residues. V dropped 2 bases and J dropped 8 bases, with 13 bases sitting between them. Per germline, CDR1 MDHEN and CDR2 SYDVKM. CDR3 in DNA: TGTGCCAGCAGTTTACCCGTCAGGGTGCATGAGCAGTTCTTC. This encodes CASSLPVRVHEQFF.

The chain couples TRBV19 to TRBJ2-7, with D hard to call. Trimming shortened V by 5 bases and J by 1 base, and 6 bases separated the two germline ends. Germline assignment: CDR1 LNHDA and CDR2 SQIVND (reference sequence). The CDR3 covers 12 residues. CDR3 residues: CASSSQSYEQYF. CDR3 DNA sequence: TGTGCCAGTAGTTCACAATCCTACGAGCAGTACTTC.

V and J are TRBV27 and TRBJ2-7; TRBD2 agrees at 7 bases. CDR1 MNHEY and CDR2 SMNVEV come from the germline V gene (reference sequence). The CDR3 runs 16 residues. With V trimmed by 6 bases and J by 2 bases, 13 bases remained unmatched. In DNA form, the CDR3 reads TGTGCCAGCAGACGCTCTAGCGGACCAATTCCCTACGAGCAGTACTTC. Translated: CASRRSSGPIPYEQYF.

The V gene is TRBV30, the J gene TRBJ2-7; D perhaps matches TRBD2 (5 bases). V was pared by 5 bases and J by 13 bases, with 24 bases between. Germline CDR1 reads GTSNPN; CDR2 reads SVGIG (reference sequence). This CDR3 contains 13 residues. In DNA, the CDR3 is TGTGCCTGGCGCAGCGAGAGGAGGTTGGGAGCCTACTTC. Translation: CAWRSERRLGAYF.

This clone was seen a few times. CDR3 bases: TGTGCCAGCAGCCCACCCGGGCAGGGGGGTGAAAAACTGTTTTTT. It yields the protein CASSPPGQGGEKLFF. J is TRBJ1-4 and V is TRBV11-2; TRBD1 matches 7 bases. V dropped 5 bases and J dropped 7; count of bases not matched to a gene: 10. Germline CDR1 SGHAT, CDR2 FQNNGV. CDR3 size: 15 residues. Full variable domain (outside the CDR3, taken from reference TRBV11-2 and TRBJ1-4): EAGVAQSPRYKIIEKRQSVAFWCNPISGHATLYWYQQILGQGPKLLIQFQNNGVVDDSQLPKDRFSAERLKGVDSTLKIQPAKLEDSAVYLCASSPPGQGGEKLFFGSGTQLSVL.

This chain links TRBV7-9 with TRBJ2-3; TRBD2 aligns across 15 bases. The CDR3 covers 17 residues. The trim removed 5 bases at V and 5 bases at J, leaving 8 bases unmatched. Germline V lookup: CDR1 SEHNR, CDR2 FQNEAQ (reference sequence). CDR3 DNA: TGTGCCAGCAGCCCCCGGACTAGCGGGAGGGTTATAGATACGCAGTATTTT. Translated, it gives CASSPRTSGRVIDTQYF. The variable domain in full, completed from reference TRBV7-9 and TRBJ2-3, reads DTGVSQNPRHKITKRGQNVTFRCDPISEHNRLYWYRQTLGQGPEFLTYFQNEAQLEKSRLLSDRFSAERPKGSFSTLEIQRTEQGDSAMYLCASSPRTSGRVIDTQYFGPGTRLTVL.

This chain links TRBV6-1 with TRBJ1-2; 9 bases match TRBD1. V shed 6 bases and J 5 bases; nucleotides not matched to a gene: 1. CDR1 MNHNS and CDR2 SASEGT come from the germline V gene. There are 12 residues in the CDR3. In DNA form, the CDR3 reads TGTGCCAGCAGGGGGACAGGGTATGGCTACACCTTC. Amino acid sequence: CASRGTGYGYTF.

V usage is TRBV11-2 and J usage is TRBJ2-1, with 11 bases identical to TRBD1. J gave up 7 bases and V 5 bases, and 13 bases lay outside the gene matches. The CDR3 loop spans 17 amino acids. CDR1 and CDR2 (germline): SGHAT, FQNNGV. CDR3 residues: CASSVSVGTGGQNEQFF. The CDR3, as DNA: TGTGCCAGCAGCGTATCAGTGGGGACAGGGGGGCAAAATGAGCAGTTCTTC.

The gene calls are TRBV27 and TRBJ2-7, with D tentatively TRBD1 (5 bases). Germline-derived CDR1 and CDR2 are MNHEY and SMNVEV (reference sequence). V shed 5 bases and J shed 6 bases, with 20 bases lying between them. This CDR3 comprises 15 residues. CDR3 DNA: TGTGCCAGCAGTGTGGATTTTTTAAGGGGAAGCGAGCAGTACTTC. Translation gives CASSVDFLRGSEQYF.

The chain carries TRBV11-3 and TRBJ2-3; 8 positions match TRBD2. V gave up 5 bases and J gave up 4 bases; unmatched junction bases: 2. Germline assignment: CDR1 SGHNT and CDR2 YENEEA. CDR3 length: 13 residues. In DNA, the CDR3 is TGTGCCAGCAGCGCGGGAGGATCAGATACGCAGTATTTT. Translating it yields CASSAGGSDTQYF.

The chain joins TRBV7-9 to TRBJ2-1, with 9 nucleotides matching TRBD2. J gave up 5 bases and V 4 bases, and 3 bases lay outside the gene matches. Looked up from germline, CDR1 is SEHNR and CDR2 is FQNEAQ (reference sequence). This CDR3 region has 14 residues. CDR3 protein: CASSSGLANNEQFF. CDR3 DNA: TGTGCCAGCAGCTCCGGACTAGCGAACAATGAGCAGTTCTTC.

V usage is TRBV18 and J usage is TRBJ1-1, with TRBD1 identical over 8 bases. Germline loops: CDR1 KGHSH, CDR2 LQKENI. Trimming cost V 4 bases and J 0 bases; bases outside gene matches: 1. CDR3 length: 14 residues. The CDR3 protein is CASSLGQVNTEAFF. The CDR3 DNA follows: TGTGCCAGCTCACTGGGACAGGTGAACACTGAAGCTTTCTTT.

The chain has TRBV4-2 and TRBJ2-5, with TRBD1 matching 11 bases. The CDR3 sequence is 17 residues long. Trimming took 3 bases from V and 1 from J; bases not matched to a gene: 7. In germline, CDR1 is LGHNA, CDR2 YNFKEQ. CDR3 nucleotides: TGTGCCAGCAGCCAGGGGGGACAGGGGGTCCGCCAAGAGACCCAGTACTTC. Translating it yields CASSQGGQGVRQETQYF.

V gene TRBV4-1 combines with J gene TRBJ2-1; 7 bases are a match to TRBD2. Trimming took 7 bases from V and 2 from J; bases not matched to a gene: 11. This CDR3 spans 16 amino acids. Germline CDR1 reads MGHRA; CDR2 reads YSYEKL. The DNA of the CDR3 is TGCGCCAGCAACTACTTAGCGGGTTCAACCTACAATGAGCAGTTCTTC. Translation gives CASNYLAGSTYNEQFF.

The chain links TRBV4-1 to TRBJ1-2; 7 bases fit TRBD1. The germline CDR1 and CDR2 sequences are MGHRA and YSYEKL. The V segment lost 0 bases and the J segment 4 bases; nucleotides outside the gene matches: 5. CDR3 length: 15 residues. This CDR3 reads CASSQEDRTVYGYTF. CDR3 in DNA: TGCGCCAGCAGCCAAGAGGACAGGACAGTCTATGGCTACACCTTC.